Each of the 20 T cell receptor beta chains below was sequenced from the same sample in a study of glioma-infiltrating T cells. The iRepertoire nested amplicon-rescue multiplex PCR amplified TCR alpha and beta CDR3s from RNA. MiXCR, applied by TCRdb to the multiplex PCR reads, yields one record per CDR3 protein. The sample comprises 100,000 to 150,000 distinct CDR3 sequences, approximately 23% of which are singletons, and roughly 15% rests with the top ten. Sequencing was done on a sample of glioma tissue, nonneoplastic brain tissue, or PBMCs (not recorded which). These receptors originate from a human donor with low-grade glioma or glioblastoma, undergoing nonglioma brain surgery, or in good health (not recorded which).

As to this clonotype: An end of the junction differs from the germline gene, which may be a read error. The CDR3 DNA reads TGTGCCATCACTCCTGGGACAGGGGGGACAGATACGCGGTATTTT. Translated: CAITPGTGGTDTRYF. The chain recombines TRBV10-3 with TRBJ2-3, with 11 bases lining up with TRBD1. This CDR3 has 15 residues. Germline V gene lookup returns CDR1 ENHRY and CDR2 SYGVKD.

On this clonotype: A much more abundant neighbour one base away suggests this may be a read error. This sequence joins TRBV20-1 and TRBJ2-7; D remains unclear. Germline V gene lookup returns CDR1 DFQATT and CDR2 SNEGSKA (reference sequence). This CDR3 has 15 residues. Trimming removed 2 bases from V and 4 bases from J, with 18 bases in between. The CDR3 region is CSARNPARDLYEQYF. The CDR3, as DNA: TGCAGTGCTAGAAACCCGGCTAGAGACCTTTACGAGCAGTACTTC.

In regard to this clonotype: A much larger clone lies one base from this, so it may be a read error. This chain connects TRBV7-9 to TRBJ2-3; D gene uncertain. V was pared by 5 bases and J by 5 bases, with 14 bases between. The CDR3 runs 14 residues. CDR1 is SEHNR and CDR2 is FQNEAQ in the germline V gene (reference sequence). CDR3 residues: CASSPSVRKDTQYF. The CDR3, as DNA: TGTGCCAGCAGCCCTTCCGTCCGCAAAGATACGCAGTATTTT.

This clonotype was recorded at least ten times. The chain is built from TRBV6-2 or TRBV6-3 and TRBJ1-1; no reliable D call. Germline CDR1 reads MNHEY; CDR2 reads SVGEGT. Trimming pared 0 bases from V and 2 bases from J, leaving 7 bases between. The CDR3 spans 14 residues. The chain's CDR3 is CASSYSLPNTEAFF. Here the CDR3 DNA reads TGTGCCAGCAGTTACTCGCTCCCTAACACTGAAGCTTTCTTT.

This clonotype has a count of ten or more. The chain employs TRBV28 and TRBJ1-5; 8 bases agree with TRBD1. V trimming: 4 bases; J trimming: 5 bases; junction bases outside the gene matches: 7. Germline V gene sequence: CDR1 MDHEN, CDR2 SYDVKM. The CDR3 is made up of 15 amino acids. The CDR3, as DNA: TGTGCCAGCAGTTCCCAAGGACAGGGATATCAGCCCCAGCATTTT. This codes for CASSSQGQGYQPQHF.

In this sample, this clonotype turned up many times. This rearrangement joins TRBV19 to TRBJ1-1; D gene uncertain. The V end lost 7 bases, the J end lost 1 base, and 10 bases lay between the germline ends. Germline V gene sequence: CDR1 LNHDA, CDR2 SQIVND (reference sequence). The length of the CDR3 is 13 residues. The CDR3, as DNA: TGTGCCAGTAACCCCCGACAGAACACTGAAGCTTTCTTT. Translating it yields CASNPRQNTEAFF.

On this clonotype itself: A much larger clonotype is one base distant, so this may be a read error. The V call is TRBV4-1, the J call TRBJ1-5; D may be TRBD1 (5 bases). Germline assignment: CDR1 MGHRA and CDR2 YSYEKL. The CDR3 has 15 amino acids. The CDR3 DNA follows: TGCGCCAGCAGCCAAGAGGGGCAGGGCAATCAGCCCCGGCATTTT. Its translation is CASSQEGQGNQPRHF.

In this sample, this clonotype turned up many times. The chain combines TRBV28 with TRBJ1-3, with D possibly matching TRBD1 (5 bases). CDR1 and CDR2 from the germline V gene are MDHEN and SYDVKM. The CDR3 length is 15 residues. V shed 4 bases and J shed 0 bases, with 10 bases lying between them. CDR3 sequence: CASSYRGNSGNTIYF. As DNA, the CDR3 is TGTGCCAGCAGTTACCGGGGCAACTCTGGAAACACCATATATTTT.

In this sample, this clonotype turned up many times. The chain recombines TRBV7-2 with TRBJ2-5; TRBD1 agrees at 8 bases. CDR1 is SGHTA and CDR2 is FQGNSA in the germline V gene. The J segment lost 4 bases and the V segment lost 3 bases, leaving 13 bases of the junction unmatched. There are 17 residues in the CDR3. The CDR3 DNA follows: TGTGCCAGCAGCTTCCCCCCCCGGACAGGGACGGGAGAGACCCAGTACTTC. As protein: CASSFPPRTGTGETQYF.

This clonotype was detected ten times or more. The chain uses TRBV9 and TRBJ2-3; 8 nucleotides match TRBD1. The CDR3 covers 16 residues. Trimming cost V 0 bases and J 5 bases; bases outside gene matches: 8. In germline, CDR1 is SGDLS, CDR2 YYNGEE. The CDR3 sequence: CASSVVGRGPGDTQYF. The CDR3 nucleotides are TGTGCCAGCAGCGTAGTGGGCAGGGGGCCGGGAGATACGCAGTATTTT.

Regarding this clonotype: Given a much more abundant clone one base away, this may be a read error. The rearrangement joins TRBV10-3 to TRBJ1-5; tentative D call: TRBD1 (6 bases). The CDR3 sequence is 13 residues long. V lost 6 bases to trimming and J lost 7 bases, with 13 bases between them. Germline-derived CDR1 and CDR2 are ENHRY and SYGVKD. CDR3 in amino acids: CAIRAGERQPQHF. The CDR3 region has the DNA TGTGCCATCAGAGCAGGGGAGAGGCAGCCCCAGCATTTT.

A note on this clonotype: A much larger clone differs by one base, so this may be a read error. The CDR3: CASSQDPGTLNEQIF. The CDR3 DNA reads TGCGCCAGCAGCCAAGATCCAGGGACACTCAATGAGCAGATCTTC. The chain is built from TRBV4-1 and TRBJ2-1, with D perhaps matching TRBD1 (6 bases). The germline CDR1 and CDR2 sequences are MGHRA and YSYEKL. The CDR3 runs to 15 residues.

This clonotype was detected a few times. The rearrangement links TRBV4-1 to TRBJ2-3; possibly TRBD2 for D (6 bases). This CDR3 has 15 amino acids. Germline CDR1 is MGHRA and CDR2 is YSYEKL. V shed 2 bases and J shed 2 bases, with 11 bases lying between them. CDR3 DNA sequence: TGCGCCAGCAGCCAAATGGGCGGGAACACAGATACGCAGTATTTT. Encoded protein: CASSQMGGNTDTQYF.

The rearrangement uses TRBV5-1 and TRBJ2-1; 8 bases agree with TRBD2. The germline V gene encodes CDR1 SGHRS and CDR2 YFSETQ. The V gene end was trimmed by 4 bases and the J gene end by 0 bases; junction bases not matched to a gene: 12. The CDR3 totals 18 residues. The CDR3 DNA reads TGCGCCAGCAGCGCCCAACCGGGACTAGGCTCCTCCTACAATGAGCAGTTCTTC. It yields the protein CASSAQPGLGSSYNEQFF. Combining the CDR3 with reference TRBV5-1 and TRBJ2-1 gives the whole variable domain KAGVTQTPRYLIKTRGQQVTLSCSPISGHRSVSWYQQTPGQGLQFLFEYFSETQRNKGNFPGRFSGRQFSNSRSEMNVSTLELGDSALYLCASSAQPGLGSSYNEQFFGPGTRLTVL.

This clonotype was counted only a few times. The chain combines TRBV11-2 with TRBJ2-3; D not resolved. Trimming left V 1 base short and J 0 bases short, with 14 bases between. This CDR3 comprises 17 residues. CDR1 is SGHAT and CDR2 is FQNNGV in the germline V gene. CDR3 in amino acids: CASSLGRDTSSTDTQYF. In DNA form, the CDR3 reads TGTGCCAGCAGCTTAGGTCGAGACACCTCTAGCACAGATACGCAGTATTTT. Together with reference TRBV11-2 and TRBJ2-3, the CDR3 gives the full variable domain: EAGVAQSPRYKIIEKRQSVAFWCNPISGHATLYWYQQILGQGPKLLIQFQNNGVVDDSQLPKDRFSAERLKGVDSTLKIQPAKLEDSAVYLCASSLGRDTSSTDTQYFGPGTRLTVL.

As concerns this clonotype: This may be a read error, as it is one base from a much larger clone. The chain uses TRBV28 and TRBJ2-1; D gene uncertain. The CDR3 has 15 amino acids. CDR1 and CDR2 (germline): MDHEN, SYDVKM. V was pared by 5 bases and J by 6 bases, with 17 bases between. CDR3 loop: CASSETAQYFNEQFF. The CDR3 DNA reads as TGTGCCAGCAGTGAAACAGCACAATATTTCAATGAGCAGTTCTTC.

This clonotype has ten or more counts. The J gene is TRBJ2-1, the V gene TRBV7-2, with D unclear. The germline V and J ends were trimmed by 1 base and 0 bases, with 7 bases remaining between them. Per the germline V gene, CDR1 is SGHTA and CDR2 is FQGNSA. This CDR3 is built from 15 residues. The CDR3 protein is CASSLGASSYNEQFF. DNA for the CDR3: TGTGCCAGCAGCTTAGGGGCTAGCTCCTACAATGAGCAGTTCTTC.

The chain carries TRBV29-1 and TRBJ2-7; 7 nucleotides line up with TRBD1. The ends lost 1 base at V and 2 bases at J; junction bases unmatched: 2. The CDR3 has 13 residues. Germline assignment: CDR1 SQVTM and CDR2 ANQGSEA. The CDR3 here is CSVEVTGTYEQYF. CDR3 bases: TGCAGCGTTGAAGTGACAGGGACCTACGAGCAGTACTTC.

Turning to this clonotype: A much larger clone differs from this one at a single base, so this may be a read error. CDR3 region: CAISMTVKDSPLRF. In DNA form, the CDR3 reads TGTGCCATCAGTATGACAGTAAAGGATTCACCCCTCCGCTTT. The rearrangement joins TRBV10-3 to TRBJ1-6; perhaps TRBD1 as D (5 bases). The CDR3 sequence is 14 residues long. CDR1 is ENHRY, CDR2 SYGVKD, per germline.

The chain carries TRBV12-3 or TRBV12-4 and TRBJ2-5, with TRBD1 matching over 8 bases. This CDR3 contains 13 residues. V shed 6 bases and J 12 bases; nucleotides not matched to a gene: 12. CDR3 nucleotides: TGTGCCAGCAGCGAGGACAGGGAAGAGACTAAGTACTTC. It encodes CASSEDREETKYF.